The 2 T cell receptor beta chains listed next were all sequenced from one sample in a study of T-cell reconstitution after alpha-beta-depleted transplantation in children. Unique molecular identifiers tagged the TCRbeta library. A single record per CDR3 protein comes from TCRdb applying MiXCR to the PCR reads. The data contain about 500,000 distinct CDR3 sequences, approximately 32% of them seen just once; the ten biggest clones take up 2% to 3%. This sample comprised PBMCs from the stem cell graft donor, obtained from the stem cell graft. The receptors stem from a human donor who donated a stem cell graft to a child with aplastic anemia.

This clonotype appeared a few times. The chain recombines TRBV12-3 or TRBV12-4 with TRBJ2-1; either TRBD1 or TRBD2 may fit D (5 bases each). The germline V and J ends were trimmed by 5 bases and 15 bases, with 14 bases remaining between them. The CDR3 consists of 11 residues. The CDR3, as DNA: TGTGCCAGCAGTCCCGGGACCCTCGGGTTCTTC. Protein sequence: CASSPGTLGFF.

This clonotype was counted between two and nine times. CDR3 residues: CASSERWPSDRFRNEAFF. CDR3 nucleotides: TGTGCCAGCAGTGAACGCTGGCCGTCGGACAGGTTTAGAAATGAAGCTTTCTTT. The V call is TRBV6-1, the J call TRBJ1-1; 7 positions match TRBD1. V gave up 2 bases and J gave up 7 bases; unmatched junction bases: 19. This CDR3 comprises 18 residues. Germline assignment: CDR1 MNHNS and CDR2 SASEGT.